This entry is about one T cell receptor (beta chain). What it binds is unknown. The data stem from a study of cytomegalovirus exposure and HLA in healthy donors. V lost 6 bases, J lost 5 bases, and 12 bases lay in between. CDR3 length: 13 amino acids. The germline V gene has CDR1 MNHEY and CDR2 SVGAGI. The primer mix had 60 Vbeta and 13 Jbeta primers. Clones were sequenced by immunoSEQ multiplex PCR, and TCRdb holds only the in-frame ones, with some missing. The data show around 96,000 clones, 75% to 85% seen once. Study-wide results and caveats: It was reported that the classifier diagnosed cytomegalovirus status with high specificity and sensitivity in both the original and validation cohorts. Researchers reportedly found TCR beta sequences accurately predicted most subjects' HLA-A and HLA-B alleles. Researchers reported in a later analysis that a missense DCLRE1C variant was tied to TCR beta V- and J-gene trimming. In vitro data verified a few CMV-associated chains as specific for CMV antigens.

The specimen was PBMCs. This chain joins TRBV6-5 and TRBJ2-3, with D maybe TRBD1 (5 bases). This receptor was obtained from a man younger than 30 in good health and CMV-seronegative. The CDR3 protein is CASRNVGRDTQYF. For the CDR3, the DNA is TGTGCCAGCAGAAACGTGGGGCGAGATACGCAGTATTTT.